One and the same sample provided the 8 T cell receptor beta chains below, sequenced in a study of blood T cell repertoires in COVID-19 (dated by TCRdb to the early 2020s). Receptor amplification or capture employed the immunoSEQ multiplex PCR assay. The table was pulled from immuneACCESS by TCRdb, which kept in-frame rearrangements only. Such tables lose some clones; where checked, under half of the loss comes from unresolved V genes, and the rest has no known cause. The sample table holds about 190,000 clones, of which 70% to 80% were seen once. Approximately 12% of the sample belongs to the ten largest clones. The sample consisted of peripheral blood. These receptors all come from a man in his fifties who had recovered from COVID-19.

The CDR3 loop is CAWSVATYSEQFF. As DNA, the CDR3 is TGTGCCTGGAGTGTAGCGACGTATAGTGAGCAGTTCTTC. The chain recombines TRBV30 with TRBJ2-1; D is unresolved. V lost 0 bases and J lost 9, with 12 bases in between. The CDR3 contains 13 residues. In germline, CDR1 is GTSNPN, CDR2 SVGIG (reference sequence). Combining the CDR3 with reference TRBV30 and TRBJ2-1 gives the whole variable domain SQTIHQWPATLVQPVGSPLSLECTVEGTSNPNLYWYRQAAGRGLQLLFYSVGIGQISSEVPQNLSASRPQDRQFILSSKKLLLSDSGFYLCAWSVATYSEQFFGPGTRLTVL.

V gene TRBV19 combines with J gene TRBJ2-7; 10 bases fit TRBD1. The germline V gene has CDR1 LNHDA and CDR2 SQIVND (reference sequence). There are 17 residues in the CDR3. J gave up 5 bases and V 4 bases, and 14 bases lay outside the gene matches. The CDR3: CASSTYLGQGRIHEQYF. CDR3 coding DNA: TGTGCCAGTAGTACTTATTTGGGACAGGGGAGGATCCACGAGCAGTACTTC.

The chain recombines TRBV5-1 with TRBJ2-2; 7 positions match TRBD2. With V trimmed by 2 bases and J by 0 bases, 4 bases remained unmatched. The CDR3 extends over 16 amino acids. Germline V gene lookup returns CDR1 SGHRS and CDR2 YFSETQ. The CDR3, as DNA: TGCGCCAGCAGCTTCAATCTAGCGGCGAACACCGGGGAGCTGTTTTTT. Translation gives CASSFNLAANTGELFF.

This rearrangement joins TRBV27 to TRBJ1-5, with D possibly matching TRBD1 (5 bases). Trimming cost V 4 bases and J 4 bases, with 14 bases left between them. Germline CDR1 reads MNHEY; CDR2 reads SMNVEV (reference sequence). The CDR3 contains 15 residues. CDR3 sequence: CASSSFKTANQPQHF. CDR3 in DNA: TGTGCCAGCAGTTCCTTCAAGACAGCTAATCAGCCCCAGCATTTT.

In its sample, this clone was seen many times. The chain combines TRBV13 with TRBJ1-1; possibly TRBD1 for D (5 bases). The CDR3 is 16 amino acids. Trimming pared 2 bases from V and 10 bases from J, leaving 23 bases between. Germline-derived CDR1 and CDR2 are PRHDT and FYEKMQ (reference sequence). CDR3 loop: CASSLRPHAGFNGAFF. The DNA for the CDR3 is TGTGCCAGCAGCTTAAGGCCCCACGCAGGGTTTAATGGAGCTTTCTTT.

The chain is built from TRBV29-1 and TRBJ1-2; TRBD1 might be the D (5 bases). Looked up from germline, CDR1 is SQVTM and CDR2 is ANQGSEA. The CDR3 is 12 amino acids. V was pared by 7 bases and J by 1 base, with 10 bases between. CDR3 DNA sequence: TGCAGCGGGGGACGGGGTAACTATGGCTACACCTTC. Protein sequence: CSGGRGNYGYTF.

This rearrangement joins TRBV27 to TRBJ2-2, with D perhaps matching TRBD1 (6 bases). CDR1 is MNHEY, CDR2 SMNVEV, per germline (reference sequence). Trimming shortened V by 5 bases and J by 0 bases, and 13 bases separated the two germline ends. This CDR3 has 16 residues. This CDR3 reads CASSRRQDSNTGELFF. The CDR3 DNA follows: TGTGCCAGCAGTCGACGACAGGACTCGAACACCGGGGAGCTGTTTTTT.

V usage is TRBV11-2 and J usage is TRBJ2-7; D uncertain. Between the trimmed V and J ends, which lost 1 base and 6 bases, there was a span of 4 bases. The CDR3 loop spans 11 amino acids. CDR1 is SGHAT and CDR2 is FQNNGV in the germline V gene. CDR3 sequence reads: CASSLASEQYF. The CDR3 nucleotides are TGTGCCAGCAGCTTAGCTAGCGAGCAGTACTTC.